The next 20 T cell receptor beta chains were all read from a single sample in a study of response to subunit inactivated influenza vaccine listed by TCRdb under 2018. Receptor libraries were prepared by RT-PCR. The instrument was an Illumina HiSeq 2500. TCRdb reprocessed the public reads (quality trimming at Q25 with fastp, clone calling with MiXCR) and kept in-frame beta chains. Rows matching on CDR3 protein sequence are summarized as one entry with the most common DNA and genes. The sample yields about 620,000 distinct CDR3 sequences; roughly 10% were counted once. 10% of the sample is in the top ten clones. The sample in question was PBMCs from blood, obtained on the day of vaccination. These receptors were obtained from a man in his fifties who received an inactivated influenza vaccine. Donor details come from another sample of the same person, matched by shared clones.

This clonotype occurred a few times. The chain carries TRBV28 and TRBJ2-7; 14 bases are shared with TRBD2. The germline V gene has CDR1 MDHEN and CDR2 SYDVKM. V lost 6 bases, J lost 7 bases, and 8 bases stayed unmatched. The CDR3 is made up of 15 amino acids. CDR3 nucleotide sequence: TGTGCCAGCAGCGCCGGGACTAGCGGGAGTTGGGAGCAGTACTTC. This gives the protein CASSAGTSGSWEQYF.

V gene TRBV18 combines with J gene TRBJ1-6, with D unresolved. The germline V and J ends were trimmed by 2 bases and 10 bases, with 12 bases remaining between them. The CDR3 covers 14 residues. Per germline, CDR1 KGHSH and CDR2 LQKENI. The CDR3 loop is CASSPSELSSPLHF. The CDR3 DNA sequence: TGTGCCAGCTCACCATCGGAGCTCAGCTCACCCCTCCACTTT.

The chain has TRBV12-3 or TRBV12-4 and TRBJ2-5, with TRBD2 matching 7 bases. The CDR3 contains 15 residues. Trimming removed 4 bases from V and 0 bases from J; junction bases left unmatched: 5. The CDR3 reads CASSSAGRNQETQYF. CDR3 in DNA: TGTGCCAGCAGTTCAGCGGGACGGAACCAAGAGACCCAGTACTTC.

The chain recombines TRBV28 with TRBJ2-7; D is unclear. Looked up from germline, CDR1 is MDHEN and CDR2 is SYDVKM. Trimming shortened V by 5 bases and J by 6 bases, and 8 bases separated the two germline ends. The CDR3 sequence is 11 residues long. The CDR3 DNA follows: TGTGCCAGCAGTCGAATTGGCGAGCAGTACTTC. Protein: CASSRIGEQYF.

The CDR3 region has the DNA TGTGCCACCAGTGATTTAAATGGCTACACCTTC. Translation: CATSDLNGYTF. This chain uses TRBV24-1 with TRBJ1-2; D is uncertain. Between the trimmed V and J ends, which lost 1 base and 6 bases, there was a span of 2 bases. CDR1 and CDR2 from the germline V gene are KGHDR and SFDVKD. This CDR3 is built from 11 residues.

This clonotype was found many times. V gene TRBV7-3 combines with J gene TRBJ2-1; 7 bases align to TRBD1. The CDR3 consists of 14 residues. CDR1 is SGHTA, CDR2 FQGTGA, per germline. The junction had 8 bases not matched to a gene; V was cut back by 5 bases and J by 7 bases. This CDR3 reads CASSPGGLKNEQFF. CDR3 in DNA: TGTGCCAGCAGCCCAGGGGGTCTGAAAAATGAGCAGTTCTTC.

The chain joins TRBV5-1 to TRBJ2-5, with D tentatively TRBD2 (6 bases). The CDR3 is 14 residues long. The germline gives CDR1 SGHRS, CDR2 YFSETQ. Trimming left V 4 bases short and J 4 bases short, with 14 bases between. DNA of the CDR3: TGCGCCAGCAGCCCGGCAGGAGGGTCAGAGACCCAGTACTTC. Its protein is CASSPAGGSETQYF.

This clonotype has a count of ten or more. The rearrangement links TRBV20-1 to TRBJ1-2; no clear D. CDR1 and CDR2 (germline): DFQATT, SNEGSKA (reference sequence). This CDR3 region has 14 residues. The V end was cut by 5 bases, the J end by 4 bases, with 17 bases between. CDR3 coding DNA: TGCAGTGCTCCTCGAGTGGCGTCCCGCTATGGCTACACCTTC. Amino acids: CSAPRVASRYGYTF.

CDR3 protein: CASSSWTGEQVLYNEQFF. In DNA, the CDR3 is TGTGCCAGCAGTTCTTGGACAGGTGAGCAGGTCCTCTACAATGAGCAGTTCTTC. The chain couples TRBV6-5 to TRBJ2-1; 7 positions match TRBD1. The CDR3 spans 18 residues. Per the germline V gene, CDR1 is MNHEY and CDR2 is SVGAGI. With 4 bases clipped from V and 3 bases from J, the junction kept 15 bases outside the gene matches.

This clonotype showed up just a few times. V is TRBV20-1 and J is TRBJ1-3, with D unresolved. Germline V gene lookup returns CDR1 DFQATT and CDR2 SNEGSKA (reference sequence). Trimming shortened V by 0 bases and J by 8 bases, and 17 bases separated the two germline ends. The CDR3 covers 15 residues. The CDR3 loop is CSARDLGYGMDTIYF. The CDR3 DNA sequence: TGCAGTGCTAGAGATCTAGGTTACGGGATGGACACCATATATTTT.

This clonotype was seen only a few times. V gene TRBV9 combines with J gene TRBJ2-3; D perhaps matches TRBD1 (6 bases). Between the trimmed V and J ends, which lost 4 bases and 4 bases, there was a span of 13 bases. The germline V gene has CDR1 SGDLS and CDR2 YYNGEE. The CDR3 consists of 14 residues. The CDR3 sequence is CASSPTKGADTQYF. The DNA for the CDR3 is TGTGCCAGCAGCCCAACCAAGGGGGCAGATACGCAGTATTTT.

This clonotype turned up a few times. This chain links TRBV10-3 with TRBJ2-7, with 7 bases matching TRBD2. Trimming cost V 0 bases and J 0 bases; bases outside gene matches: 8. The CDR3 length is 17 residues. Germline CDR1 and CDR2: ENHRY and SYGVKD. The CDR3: CAISESPGTTSSYEQYF. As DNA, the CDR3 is TGTGCCATCAGTGAGTCTCCCGGGACTACGAGCTCCTACGAGCAGTACTTC.

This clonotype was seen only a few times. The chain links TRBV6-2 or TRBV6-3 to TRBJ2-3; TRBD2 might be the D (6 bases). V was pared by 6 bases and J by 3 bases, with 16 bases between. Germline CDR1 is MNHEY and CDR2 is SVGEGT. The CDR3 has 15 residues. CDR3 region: CASRTTEGRTDTQYF. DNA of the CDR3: TGTGCCAGCAGGACCACGGAGGGGCGGACAGATACGCAGTATTTT.

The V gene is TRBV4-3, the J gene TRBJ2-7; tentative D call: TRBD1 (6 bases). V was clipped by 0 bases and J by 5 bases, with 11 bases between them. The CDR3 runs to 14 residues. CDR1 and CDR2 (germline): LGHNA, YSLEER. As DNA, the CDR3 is TGCGCCAGCAGCCAAGACCTCAGGGGCGACGAGCAGTACTTC. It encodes CASSQDLRGDEQYF.

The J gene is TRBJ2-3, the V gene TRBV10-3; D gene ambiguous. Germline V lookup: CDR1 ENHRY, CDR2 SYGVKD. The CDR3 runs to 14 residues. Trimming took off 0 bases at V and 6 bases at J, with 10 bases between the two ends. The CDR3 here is CAISESYMADTQYF. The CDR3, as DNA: TGTGCCATCAGTGAGTCCTATATGGCGGATACGCAGTATTTT.

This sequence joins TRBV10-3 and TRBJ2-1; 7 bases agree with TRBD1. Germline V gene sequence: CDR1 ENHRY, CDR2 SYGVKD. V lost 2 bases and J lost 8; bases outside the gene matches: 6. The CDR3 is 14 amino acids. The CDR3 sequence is CAISEGTAVDEQFF. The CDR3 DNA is TGTGCCATCAGTGAGGGGACAGCGGTAGATGAGCAGTTCTTC.

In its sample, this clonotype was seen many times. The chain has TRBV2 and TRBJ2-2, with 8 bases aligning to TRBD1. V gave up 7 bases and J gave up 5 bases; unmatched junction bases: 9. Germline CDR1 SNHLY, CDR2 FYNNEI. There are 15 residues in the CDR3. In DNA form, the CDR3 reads TGTGCCAGCAACCAGGACAGGGTTAATACCGGGGAGCTGTTTTTT. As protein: CASNQDRVNTGELFF. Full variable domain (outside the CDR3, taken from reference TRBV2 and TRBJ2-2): EPEVTQTPSHQVTQMGQEVILRCVPISNHLYFYWYRQILGQKVEFLVSFYNNEISEKSEIFDDQFSVERPDGSNFTLKIRSTKLEDSAMYFCASNQDRVNTGELFFGEGSRLTVL.

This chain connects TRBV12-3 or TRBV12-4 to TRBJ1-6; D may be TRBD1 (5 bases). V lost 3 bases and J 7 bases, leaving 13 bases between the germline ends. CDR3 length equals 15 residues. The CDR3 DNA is TGTGCCAGCAGTTTCCAGGGCCCTCTCAATTCACCCCTCCACTTT. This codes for CASSFQGPLNSPLHF.

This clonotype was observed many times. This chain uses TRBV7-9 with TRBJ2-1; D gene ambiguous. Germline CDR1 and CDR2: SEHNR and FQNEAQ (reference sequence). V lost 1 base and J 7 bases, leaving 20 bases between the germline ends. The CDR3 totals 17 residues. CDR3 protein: CASSLGVIFAEGNEQFF. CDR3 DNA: TGTGCCAGCAGCTTAGGGGTAATTTTTGCAGAAGGGAATGAGCAGTTCTTC.

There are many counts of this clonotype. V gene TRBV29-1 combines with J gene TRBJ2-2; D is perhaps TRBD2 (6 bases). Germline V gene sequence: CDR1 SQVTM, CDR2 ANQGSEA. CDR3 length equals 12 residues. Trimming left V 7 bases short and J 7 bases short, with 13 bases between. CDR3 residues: CSGGETNGELFF. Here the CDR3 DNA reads TGCAGCGGGGGGGAGACCAACGGGGAGCTGTTTTTT.